A selection of T cell receptor beta chains follows, all from one sample in a study of T cell responses to AZD1222 COVID-19 vaccine. Assay: immunoSEQ multiplex PCR; the TCRdb copy retains only in-frame clones and omits some. The sample has nearly 95,000 clones; around 89% are singletons. The sequencing used peripheral blood, collected on day 0 of AZD1222 vaccination. The receptors stem from an adult in good health. Each CDR3 is given with its conserved first and last residue. The D gene is left open where the match is weak. Clone size is shown for a subset of rows, as once, few, many or a class of expanded clone.

CDR3nt	CDR3aa	v_gene	abundance	j_gene	d_gene
TGTGCCAGCACCCGGTCAATGCTATACAATGAGCAGTTCTTC	CASTRSMLYNEQFF	TRBV11-2	NA	TRBJ2-1	NA
TGTGCCACCAGTGACGCTGGACTAGCGAGAACAGATACGCAGTATTTT	CATSDAGLARTDTQYF	TRBV24-1	once	TRBJ2-3	TRBD2
TGCAGCGTCGCGGACAGTATTGAAAAACTGTTTTTT	CSVADSIEKLFF	TRBV29-1	NA	TRBJ1-4	NA
TGTGCCAGCAGTGGGGGGGCCTGGGACACTGAAGCTTTCTTT	CASSGGAWDTEAFF	TRBV2	NA	TRBJ1-1	NA
TGTGCCAGCGGCCGGGCGGGGCCGCTTGGCACAGATACGCAGTATTTT	CASGRAGPLGTDTQYF	TRBV11-2	NA	TRBJ2-3	NA
TGTGCCAGCAGCCAGCAATCGGGCCCAGATACGCAGTATTTT	CASSQQSGPDTQYF	TRBV7-3	NA	TRBJ2-3	NA
TGTGCCAGCTCATCGACAGGTGACACTGAAGCTTTCTTT	CASSSTGDTEAFF	TRBV18	few	TRBJ1-1	NA
TGCGCCAGCAGCCAGACACAGATGGGGGGCTCTGGAAACACCATATATTTT	CASSQTQMGGSGNTIYF	TRBV4-3	NA	TRBJ1-3	NA
TGTGCCAGTAATCCCGGGACAGGGGGGTACTTTCAGCCCCAGCATTTT	CASNPGTGGYFQPQHF	TRBV19	NA	TRBJ1-5	TRBD1
TGTGCCAGCAGTGAAGCGATAGGGGTTGGCACAGATACGCAGTATTTT	CASSEAIGVGTDTQYF	TRBV2	NA	TRBJ2-3	NA
TGTGCCAGCAGCCTTGGGACGCGGGGTGGATCCCTCCACTTT	CASSLGTRGGSLHF	TRBV14	NA	TRBJ1-6	NA
TGTGCCAGCAGTTACCCCAGGGGGCCATCCGAAGCTTTCTTT	CASSYPRGPSEAFF	TRBV6-2/TRBV6-3	NA	TRBJ1-1	TRBD1
TGCGCCAGCAGTTGGACTAGCGGTGCCTACAATGAGCAGTTCTTC	CASSWTSGAYNEQFF	TRBV5-1	NA	TRBJ2-1	TRBD2
TGTGCCAGCTCTTTCCAGGACGAGCAGTACTTC	CASSFQDEQYF	TRBV18	NA	TRBJ2-7	NA
TGTGCCAGCTCATCGACAGGGGCTAATCAGCCCCAGCATTTT	CASSSTGANQPQHF	TRBV18	few	TRBJ1-5	TRBD1
TGTGCCAGCAGTTACGACAGGGTCCTAGAAGCTTTCTTT	CASSYDRVLEAFF	TRBV6-5	once	TRBJ1-1	TRBD1
TGCAGCGTTCGTGCCCCGGGCCGGGGGGGCTATGGCTACACCTTC	CSVRAPGRGGYGYTF	TRBV29-1	NA	TRBJ1-2	NA
TGTGCCAGCAGCGCTCAGGGCAACACTGAAGCTTTCTTT	CASSAQGNTEAFF	TRBV9	NA	TRBJ1-1	NA
TGTGCCAGCAGTTCGGGTCAAGAGACCCAGTACTTC	CASSSGQETQYF	TRBV27	NA	TRBJ2-5	NA
TGTGCCAGCAGTTCAGCGGGGGGCACAGATACGCAGTATTTT	CASSSAGGTDTQYF	TRBV28	NA	TRBJ2-3	TRBD2
TGTGCCAGCAGTTACTCGACAGGGGCTGAAGCTTTCTTT	CASSYSTGAEAFF	TRBV6-5	NA	TRBJ1-1	TRBD1
TGTGCCAGCAGTGGAGGGACAGGGGTGGGCGGACCCGGGGAGCTGTTTTTT	CASSGGTGVGGPGELFF	TRBV27	NA	TRBJ2-2	TRBD1
TGTGCCAGCAGCTTGGGAACAGGACCTTATAGCAATCAGCCCCAGCATTTT	CASSLGTGPYSNQPQHF	TRBV5-5	NA	TRBJ1-5	NA
TGTGCCAGCAGGGCAACCGGGGGAAACACCATATATTTT	CASRATGGNTIYF	TRBV2	once	TRBJ1-3	NA
TGTGCCAGCAGCTTAGCGACGGGCACTGAAGCTTTCTTT	CASSLATGTEAFF	TRBV7-2	NA	TRBJ1-1	NA